This passage covers 9 T cell receptor beta chains from one sample sequenced in a study of CD8+ T cells in alopecia areata. Treatment described: oral pan-JAK inhibitor, 5-10 mg twice daily. Following extraction, RNA underwent reverse transcription to cDNA, which served as the sequencing template. The repertoire was sequenced with immunoSEQ multiplex PCR; TCRdb's copy has only in-frame clones and lacks some. The sample records a few hundred thousand clones, 60% being singletons. Sequenced material: CD4+ T cells sorted from blood, taken around week 54, from a patient treated with tofacitinib. Source of these receptors: a human donor with alopecia areata.

This clone was seen once. V is TRBV9 and J is TRBJ2-2; D uncertain. Germline V gives CDR1 SGDLS, CDR2 YYNGEE. The V end was cut by 3 bases, the J end by 1 base, with 16 bases between. The CDR3 is 17 residues long. CDR3 sequence reads: CASSEWLGNLNTGELFF. Here the CDR3 DNA reads TGTGCCAGCAGCGAGTGGTTGGGGAATCTGAACACCGGGGAGCTGTTTTTT.

This sequence joins TRBV29-1 and TRBJ1-2, with 8 bases fitting TRBD1. The ends lost 4 bases at V and 5 bases at J; junction bases unmatched: 3. The V gene's germline CDR1 is SQVTM and CDR2 ANQGSEA. The CDR3 is 12 amino acids. In DNA form, the CDR3 reads TGCAGCGTTGGAGACAGGGGTTATGGCTACACCTTC. This gives the protein CSVGDRGYGYTF.

The chain has TRBV18 and TRBJ1-6; D possibly corresponds to TRBD1 (6 bases). The CDR3 has 15 residues. CDR1 KGHSH and CDR2 LQKENI come from the germline V gene. Trimming left V 3 bases short and J 9 bases short, with 15 bases between. The CDR3 region is CASSPQAQGGSPLHF. CDR3 bases: TGTGCCAGCTCACCTCAGGCACAGGGAGGTTCACCCCTCCACTTT.

This chain joins TRBV25-1 and TRBJ2-5; tentatively, D is TRBD1 (6 bases). CDR3 length: 16 amino acids. From germline, CDR1 is MGHDK and CDR2 SYGVNS. Deletions cut 7 bases from V and 3 bases from J, with 21 bases between. In nucleotides, the CDR3 is TGTGCCAGCACCTCTCCAGGGGCGTCTTTGGAAGAGACCCAGTACTTC. Translating gives CASTSPGASLEETQYF.

The chain recombines TRBV7-6 with TRBJ2-7; D perhaps matches TRBD2 (6 bases). V lost 4 bases, J lost 7 bases, and 17 bases lay in between. The CDR3 runs to 14 residues. CDR1 is SGHVS and CDR2 is FNYEAQ in the germline V gene. This CDR3 reads CASSSLAKGGEQYF. The CDR3 region has the DNA TGTGCCAGCAGCTCGCTAGCAAAGGGAGGTGAGCAGTACTTC.

The V and J genes are TRBV7-2 and TRBJ1-6; 7 bases line up with TRBD1. Trimming removed 6 bases from V and 7 bases from J; junction bases left unmatched: 3. The CDR3 runs to 13 residues. Germline V lookup: CDR1 SGHTA, CDR2 FQGNSA. CDR3 sequence reads: CASRRDRNSPLHF. CDR3 nucleotides: TGTGCCAGCAGAAGGGACAGAAATTCACCCCTCCACTTT. The variable domain in full, with the rest retrieved from reference TRBV7-2 and TRBJ1-6, is GAGVSQSPSNKVTEKGKDVELRCDPISGHTALYWYRQSLGQGLEFLIYFQGNSAPDKSGLPSDRFSAERTGGSVSTLTIQRTQQEDSAVYLCASRRDRNSPLHFGNGTRLTVT.

This clone occurred a few times. The gene calls are TRBV7-9 and TRBJ2-2; D is perhaps TRBD1 (5 bases). The V and J ends lost 5 bases and 3 bases respectively, with 13 bases between them. This CDR3 has 15 residues. Germline V gene data show CDR1 as SEHNR and CDR2 as FQNEAQ (reference sequence). CDR3 coding DNA: TGTGCCAGCAGCCGAAGGGGCAGAGACACCGGGGAGCTGTTTTTT. Translated: CASSRRGRDTGELFF.

The genes are TRBV19 and TRBJ2-3; a possible D gene is TRBD2 (6 bases). CDR1 and CDR2 (germline): LNHDA, SQIVND (reference sequence). V shed 1 base and J shed 5 bases, with 7 bases lying between them. This CDR3 has 13 amino acids. Written as DNA, the CDR3 is TGTGCCAGTAGTATAGGTAGCGGAGATACGCAGTATTTT. It is translated as CASSIGSGDTQYF. Using reference TRBV19 and TRBJ2-3 for the parts outside the CDR3, the full variable domain is DGGITQSPKYLFRKEGQNVTLSCEQNLNHDAMYWYRQDPGQGLRLIYYSQIVNDFQKGDIAEGYSVSREKKESFPLTVTSAQKNPTAFYLCASSIGSGDTQYFGPGTRLTVL.

The V and J genes are TRBV25-1 and TRBJ1-2; D is ambiguous. The CDR3 runs 14 residues. The germline V and J ends were trimmed by 4 bases and 5 bases, with 14 bases remaining between them. The germline gives CDR1 MGHDK, CDR2 SYGVNS. The CDR3 spells CASSAPTALYGYTF. DNA of the CDR3: TGTGCCAGCAGTGCTCCTACAGCATTATATGGCTACACCTTC.